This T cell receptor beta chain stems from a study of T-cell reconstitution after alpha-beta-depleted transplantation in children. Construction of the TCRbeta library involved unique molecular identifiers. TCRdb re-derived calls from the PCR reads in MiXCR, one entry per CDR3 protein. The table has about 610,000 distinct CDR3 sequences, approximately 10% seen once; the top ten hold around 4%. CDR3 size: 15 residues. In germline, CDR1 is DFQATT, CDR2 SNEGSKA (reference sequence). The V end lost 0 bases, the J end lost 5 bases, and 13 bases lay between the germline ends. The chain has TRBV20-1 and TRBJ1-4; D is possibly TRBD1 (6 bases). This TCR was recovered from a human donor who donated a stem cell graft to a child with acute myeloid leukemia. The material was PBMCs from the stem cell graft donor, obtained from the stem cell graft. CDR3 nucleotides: TGCAGTGCTAGAGATTCCGGACAGACGAATGAAAAACTGTTTTTT. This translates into CSARDSGQTNEKLFF.